A single sample is the source of the 17 T cell receptor beta chains below, sequenced in a study of blood T cell repertoires in COVID-19. Repertoires were generated with immunoSEQ multiplex PCR, while TCRdb's copy carries only in-frame clones and drops some. The table has about 160,000 clones, roughly 88% seen once. Sequencing was done on a sample of peripheral blood. The receptors were sampled from an older woman with acute or convalescent COVID-19.

This chain joins TRBV27 and TRBJ1-5; 11 nucleotides line up with TRBD1. There are 17 residues in the CDR3. The V gene end was trimmed by 5 bases and the J gene end by 2 bases; junction bases not matched to a gene: 8. Germline CDR1 MNHEY, CDR2 SMNVEV (reference sequence). CDR3 nucleotide sequence: TGTGCCAGCAGTCCCGGGACAGGGGGTAAAGGCAATCAGCCCCAGCATTTT. This codes for CASSPGTGGKGNQPQHF.

The V and J genes are TRBV7-2 and TRBJ1-1; TRBD1 is a possible D gene (6 bases). V was cut by 4 bases and J by 5 bases, with 17 bases left in between. The length of the CDR3 is 15 residues. Germline V gene sequence: CDR1 SGHTA, CDR2 FQGNSA. The CDR3 loop is CASSSGQIGRTEAFF. In DNA form, the CDR3 reads TGTGCCAGCAGCTCGGGACAAATTGGTCGTACTGAAGCTTTCTTT.

This sequence joins TRBV6-1 and TRBJ2-5; TRBD2 matches at 8 bases. The CDR3 covers 17 residues. After removal of 2 bases from V and 3 bases from J, the junction contained 11 bases not matched to a gene. CDR1 and CDR2 (germline): MNHNS, SASEGT. The CDR3 DNA is TGTGCCAGCAGTGAACCCCCTCGCGGGGGGCAAGAAGAGACCCAGTACTTC. This encodes CASSEPPRGGQEETQYF.

This rearrangement joins TRBV27 to TRBJ2-2, with TRBD1 as a possible D gene (5 bases). This CDR3 has 15 amino acids. V lost 0 bases to trimming and J lost 7 bases, with 12 bases between them. Germline V gives CDR1 MNHEY, CDR2 SMNVEV (reference sequence). The CDR3 region is CASSLSKAGFGELFF. In DNA form, the CDR3 reads TGTGCCAGCAGTTTATCGAAAGCAGGGTTCGGGGAGCTGTTTTTT.

The V call is TRBV3-1 (or the pseudogene TRBV3-2), the J call TRBJ2-2, with TRBD2 matching over 7 bases. Losses at the gene ends were 8 bases for V and 5 bases for J; bases not matched to a gene: 5. The CDR3 covers 13 residues. Germline V gene sequence: CDR1 LGHDT, CDR2 YNNKEL (reference sequence). The CDR3 is CASGGEGTGELFF. The CDR3, as DNA: TGTGCCAGCGGAGGGGAGGGGACCGGGGAGCTGTTTTTT.

This clone turned up a few times. This CDR3 reads CASSLPLGQGKSEAFF. The DNA of the CDR3 is TGTGCCAGCAGCTTACCCCTGGGACAGGGTAAATCTGAAGCTTTCTTT. This chain uses TRBV7-9 with TRBJ1-1; 9 nucleotides match TRBD1. Germline assignment: CDR1 SEHNR and CDR2 FQNEAQ (reference sequence). V shed 2 bases, J shed 6 bases, and the junction held 10 bases outside the gene matches. CDR3 length: 16 residues.

The chain combines TRBV5-4 with TRBJ2-7, with 11 bases matching TRBD2. Germline assignment: CDR1 SGHNT and CDR2 YYREEE (reference sequence). The CDR3 sequence is 16 residues long. The junction had 4 bases not matched to a gene; V was cut back by 0 bases and J by 2 bases. In DNA form, the CDR3 reads TGTGCCAGCAGCTTGGCCTCTAGCGGGGGGACCTACGAGCAGTACTTC. As protein: CASSLASSGGTYEQYF. The whole variable domain, remainder taken from reference TRBV5-4 and TRBJ2-7, is ETGVTQSPTHLIKTRGQQVTLRCSSQSGHNTVSWYQQALGQGPQFIFQYYREEENGRGNFPPRFSGLQFPNYSSELNVNALELDDSALYLCASSLASSGGTYEQYFGPGTRLTVT.

This chain joins TRBV13 and TRBJ2-2, with D possibly matching TRBD2 (5 bases). There are 16 residues in the CDR3. The V and J ends lost 4 bases and 5 bases respectively, with 17 bases between them. Germline assignment: CDR1 PRHDT and CDR2 FYEKMQ (reference sequence). The chain's CDR3 is CASSSVATAGTGELFF. CDR3 nucleotide sequence: TGTGCCAGCAGCTCCGTAGCGACCGCTGGTACCGGGGAGCTGTTTTTT.

The J gene is TRBJ2-2, the V gene TRBV6-5; the D gene is possibly TRBD1 (5 bases). The ends were cut back, 3 bases at V and 1 base at J, with 6 bases in the middle. This CDR3 comprises 14 residues. The germline V gene has CDR1 MNHEY and CDR2 SVGAGI. CDR3 region: CASSYTGNTGELFF. CDR3 DNA: TGTGCCAGCAGTTATACAGGGAACACCGGGGAGCTGTTTTTT.

This chain uses TRBV6-6 with TRBJ2-1; 8 bases are shared with TRBD2. Trimming cost V 6 bases and J 5 bases; bases outside gene matches: 12. CDR3 size: 16 residues. Germline V lookup: CDR1 MNHNY, CDR2 SVGAGI (reference sequence). The CDR3 region has the DNA TGTGCCAGCAGACACCGGGGGGGGCCGGACCACAATGAGCAGTTCTTC. Translating it yields CASRHRGGPDHNEQFF.

The V gene is TRBV27, the J gene TRBJ2-5; 10 bases are shared with TRBD2. Germline V gene sequence: CDR1 MNHEY, CDR2 SMNVEV (reference sequence). The CDR3 length is 13 residues. Losses at the gene ends were 6 bases for V and 2 bases for J; bases not matched to a gene: 0. CDR3 DNA: TGTGCCAGCAGGACTAGCGGGCAAGAGACCCAGTACTTC. Protein sequence: CASRTSGQETQYF.

The chain combines TRBV3-1 (or the pseudogene TRBV3-2) with TRBJ1-3, with D perhaps matching TRBD1 (6 bases). Germline assignment: CDR1 LGHDT and CDR2 YNNKEL (reference sequence). The CDR3 consists of 15 residues. The V and J ends lost 4 bases and 0 bases respectively, with 10 bases between them. CDR3 nucleotide sequence: TGTGCCAGCAGCCCCAACAGGGACTCTGGAAACACCATATATTTT. Translated, it gives CASSPNRDSGNTIYF.

V is TRBV25-1 and J is TRBJ1-1; TRBD1 might be the D (6 bases). The CDR3 sequence is 14 residues long. Trimming left V 4 bases short and J 1 base short, with 10 bases between. CDR1 is MGHDK and CDR2 is SYGVNS in the germline V gene. The CDR3 DNA reads TGTGCCAGCAGTGTAGGACAGACGAACACTGAAGCTTTCTTT. Residues: CASSVGQTNTEAFF.

The V and J genes are TRBV19 and TRBJ2-7; tentatively, D is TRBD1 (5 bases). The germline CDR1 and CDR2 sequences are LNHDA and SQIVND (reference sequence). V was cut by 5 bases and J by 2 bases, with 13 bases left in between. This CDR3 is built from 14 residues. The chain's CDR3 is CASSRSPGPYEQYF. As DNA, the CDR3 is TGTGCCAGTAGTCGATCCCCAGGGCCCTACGAGCAGTACTTC. The variable domain in full, completed from reference TRBV19 and TRBJ2-7, reads DGGITQSPKYLFRKEGQNVTLSCEQNLNHDAMYWYRQDPGQGLRLIYYSQIVNDFQKGDIAEGYSVSREKKESFPLTVTSAQKNPTAFYLCASSRSPGPYEQYFGPGTRLTVT.

The rearrangement joins TRBV5-1 to TRBJ2-3, with TRBD2 matching 7 bases. Germline V gives CDR1 SGHRS, CDR2 YFSETQ. This CDR3 comprises 15 residues. The J segment lost 6 bases and the V segment lost 6 bases, leaving 13 bases of the junction unmatched. CDR3 in amino acids: CASTLMGGEVDTQYF. The CDR3 coding sequence is TGCGCCAGCACCCTCATGGGAGGGGAAGTCGATACGCAGTATTTT.

The rearrangement joins TRBV28 to TRBJ1-2; D is uncertain. From germline, CDR1 is MDHEN and CDR2 SYDVKM. The V end lost 7 bases, the J end lost 5 bases, and 23 bases lay between the germline ends. The CDR3 sequence is 16 residues long. The CDR3: CASMGLPQASSYGYTF. In nucleotides, the CDR3 is TGTGCCAGCATGGGTCTCCCGCAGGCCTCCTCTTATGGCTACACCTTC.

The chain combines TRBV5-6 with TRBJ2-7, with D maybe TRBD1 (6 bases). Trimming took off 2 bases at V and 2 bases at J, with 11 bases between the two ends. In germline, CDR1 is SGHDT, CDR2 YYEEEE. CDR3 length equals 14 residues. CDR3 protein: CASSFGQPTYEQYF. The CDR3 bases are TGTGCCAGCAGCTTCGGACAGCCAACCTACGAGCAGTACTTC. The full variable domain, with the rest looked up from reference TRBV5-6 and TRBJ2-7, is DAGVTQSPTHLIKTRGQQVTLRCSPKSGHDTVSWYQQALGQGPQFIFQYYEEEERQRGNFPDRFSGHQFPNYSSELNVNALLLGDSALYLCASSFGQPTYEQYFGPGTRLTVT.